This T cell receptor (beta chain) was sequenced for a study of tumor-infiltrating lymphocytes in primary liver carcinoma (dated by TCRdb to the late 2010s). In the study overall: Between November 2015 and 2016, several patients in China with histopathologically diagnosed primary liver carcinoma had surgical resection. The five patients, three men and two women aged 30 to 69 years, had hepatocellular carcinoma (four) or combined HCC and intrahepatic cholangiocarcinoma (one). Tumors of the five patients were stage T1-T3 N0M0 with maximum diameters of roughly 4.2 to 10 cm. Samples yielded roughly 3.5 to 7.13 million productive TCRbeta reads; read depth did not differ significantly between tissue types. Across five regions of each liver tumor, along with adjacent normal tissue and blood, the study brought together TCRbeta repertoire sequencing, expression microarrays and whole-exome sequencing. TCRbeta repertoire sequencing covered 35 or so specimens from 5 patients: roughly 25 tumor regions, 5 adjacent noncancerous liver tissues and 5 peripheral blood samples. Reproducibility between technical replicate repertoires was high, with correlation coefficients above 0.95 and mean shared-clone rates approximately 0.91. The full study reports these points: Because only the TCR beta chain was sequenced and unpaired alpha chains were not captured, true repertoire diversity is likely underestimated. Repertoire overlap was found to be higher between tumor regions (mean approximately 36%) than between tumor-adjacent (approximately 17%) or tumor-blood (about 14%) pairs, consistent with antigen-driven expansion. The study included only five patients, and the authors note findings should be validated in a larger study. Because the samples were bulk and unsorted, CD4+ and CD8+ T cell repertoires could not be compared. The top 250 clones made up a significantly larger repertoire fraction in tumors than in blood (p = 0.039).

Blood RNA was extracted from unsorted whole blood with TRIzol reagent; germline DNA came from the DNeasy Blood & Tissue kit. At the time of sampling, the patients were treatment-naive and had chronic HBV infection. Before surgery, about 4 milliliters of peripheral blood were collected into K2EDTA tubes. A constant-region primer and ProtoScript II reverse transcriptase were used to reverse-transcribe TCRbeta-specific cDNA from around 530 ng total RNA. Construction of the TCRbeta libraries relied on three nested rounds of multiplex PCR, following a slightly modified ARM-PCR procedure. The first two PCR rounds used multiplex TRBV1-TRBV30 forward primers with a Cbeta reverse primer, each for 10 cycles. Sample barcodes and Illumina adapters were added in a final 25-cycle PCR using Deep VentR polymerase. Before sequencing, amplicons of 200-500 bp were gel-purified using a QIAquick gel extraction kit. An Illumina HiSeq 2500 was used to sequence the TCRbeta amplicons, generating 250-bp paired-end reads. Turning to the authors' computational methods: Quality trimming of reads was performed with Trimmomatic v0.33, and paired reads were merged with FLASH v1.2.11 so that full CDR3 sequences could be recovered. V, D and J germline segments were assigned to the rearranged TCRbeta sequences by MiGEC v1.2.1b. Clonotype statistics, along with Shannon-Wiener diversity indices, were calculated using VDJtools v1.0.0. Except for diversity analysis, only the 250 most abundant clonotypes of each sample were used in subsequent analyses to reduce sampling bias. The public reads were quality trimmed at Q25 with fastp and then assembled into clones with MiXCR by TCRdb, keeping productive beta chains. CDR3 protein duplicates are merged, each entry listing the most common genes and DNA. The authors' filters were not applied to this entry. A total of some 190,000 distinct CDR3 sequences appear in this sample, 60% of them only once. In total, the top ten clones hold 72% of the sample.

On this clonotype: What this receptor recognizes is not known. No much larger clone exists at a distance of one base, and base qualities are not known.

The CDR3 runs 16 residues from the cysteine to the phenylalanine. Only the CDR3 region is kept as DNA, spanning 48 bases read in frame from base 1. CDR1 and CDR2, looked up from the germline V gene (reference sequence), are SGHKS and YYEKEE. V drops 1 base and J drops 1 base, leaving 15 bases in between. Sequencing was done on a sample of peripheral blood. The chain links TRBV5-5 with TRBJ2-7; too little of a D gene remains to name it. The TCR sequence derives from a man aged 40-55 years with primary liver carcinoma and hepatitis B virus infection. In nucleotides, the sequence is TGTGCCAGCAGCTTGTACCGGGCCCAGTTGTCCTACGAGCAGTACTTC. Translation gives CASSLYRAQLSYEQYF.